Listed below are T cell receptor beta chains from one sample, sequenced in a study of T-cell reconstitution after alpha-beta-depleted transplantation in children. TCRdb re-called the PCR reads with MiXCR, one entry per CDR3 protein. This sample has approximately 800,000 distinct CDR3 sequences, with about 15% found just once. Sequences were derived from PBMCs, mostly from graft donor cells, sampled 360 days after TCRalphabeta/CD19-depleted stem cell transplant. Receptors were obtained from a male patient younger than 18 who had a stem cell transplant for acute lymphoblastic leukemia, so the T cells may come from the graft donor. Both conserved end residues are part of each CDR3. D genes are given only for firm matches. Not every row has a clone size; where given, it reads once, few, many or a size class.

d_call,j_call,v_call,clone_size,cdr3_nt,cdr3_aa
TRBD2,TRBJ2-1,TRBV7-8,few,TGTGCCAGCAGCTTAACGGGGCTAGCGGGAGGCTATGAGCAGTTCTTC,CASSLTGLAGGYEQFF
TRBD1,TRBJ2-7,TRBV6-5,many,TGTGCCAGCAGTTCTTATTCGGGACAGGGGTTGGGCGAGCAGTACTTC,CASSSYSGQGLGEQYF
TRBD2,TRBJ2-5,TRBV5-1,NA,TGCGCCAGCAGCTTGGGGCTAGCGGGATTAGCGACCCAAGAGACCCAGTACTTC,CASSLGLAGLATQETQYF
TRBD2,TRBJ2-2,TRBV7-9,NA,TGTGCCAGCAGCGCGACTAGCGGGAGGGCCGGGGAGCTGTTTTTT,CASSATSGRAGELFF
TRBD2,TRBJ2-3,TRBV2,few,TGTGCCAGCGGAGGGGCTAGCGGAGATACGCAGTATTTT,CASGGASGDTQYF
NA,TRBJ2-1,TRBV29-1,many,TGCAGCGCAGTCTCGACCGGCTACAATGAGCAGTTCTTC,CSAVSTGYNEQFF
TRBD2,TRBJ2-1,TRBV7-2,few,TGTGCCAGCAGCTTACGGTCCGGAGCGGGACCGTATGAGCAGTTCTTC,CASSLRSGAGPYEQFF
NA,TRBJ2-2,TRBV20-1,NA,TGCAGTGCTCTCTACCAGGGGTCCCCCGGGGAGCTGTTTTTT,CSALYQGSPGELFF
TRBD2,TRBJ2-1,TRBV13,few,TGTGCCAGCAGCCGTGGACTAGCGGGGCTCAGCTCCTACAATGAGCAGTTCTTC,CASSRGLAGLSSYNEQFF
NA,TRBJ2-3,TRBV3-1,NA,TGTGCCAGCAGCCACGAGAGCACAGATACGCAGTATTTT,CASSHESTDTQYF
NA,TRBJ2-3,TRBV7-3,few,TGTGCCAGCAGCCCACAGTCCCTCCGGGGGACAGATACGCAGTATTTT,CASSPQSLRGTDTQYF
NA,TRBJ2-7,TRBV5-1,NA,TGCGCCAGCAGCTTGAGTCAGTCGGTTCGCGAGCAGTACTTC,CASSLSQSVREQYF
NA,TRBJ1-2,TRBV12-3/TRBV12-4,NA,TGTGCCAGCAGTCCCGGGACGGGACCTATCTATGGCTACACCTTC,CASSPGTGPIYGYTF
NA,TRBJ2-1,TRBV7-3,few,TGTGCCAGCAGCTTACCCCCAGGGGCCACCTACAATGAGCAGTTCTTC,CASSLPPGATYNEQFF
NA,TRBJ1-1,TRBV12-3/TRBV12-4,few,TGTGCCAGCATCCCGTCGTCCAGGGCTAACACTGAAGCTTTCTTT,CASIPSSRANTEAFF
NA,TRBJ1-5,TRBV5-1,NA,TGCGCCAGCAGCCCCTCGGGAACGTCTCCCAATCAGCCCCAGCATTTT,CASSPSGTSPNQPQHF
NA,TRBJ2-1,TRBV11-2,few,TGTGCCAGCAGCACCCGGACTTCTCCCACCTTTATACTCTCCTACAATGAGCAGTTCTTC,CASSTRTSPTFILSYNEQFF
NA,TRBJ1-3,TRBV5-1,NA,TGCGCCAGCAGCTTGGTACCGGGGAACTCTGGAAACACCATATATTTT,CASSLVPGNSGNTIYF
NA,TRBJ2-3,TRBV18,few,TGTGCCAGCTCACGAGCAGGAAGGGGTTTGGCAGATACGCAGTATTTT,CASSRAGRGLADTQYF
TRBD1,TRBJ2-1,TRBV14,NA,TGTGCCAGCAGCCACCTCAGGGGGCCGTCCTACAATGAGCAGTTCTTC,CASSHLRGPSYNEQFF
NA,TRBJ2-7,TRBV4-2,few,TGTGCCAGCAGCCTCAGAAGGCGGTCCTACGAGCAGTACTTC,CASSLRRRSYEQYF
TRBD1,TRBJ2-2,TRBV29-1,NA,TGCAGCGTTTTATTTAGACAGGGTACCGGGGAGCTGTTTTTT,CSVLFRQGTGELFF
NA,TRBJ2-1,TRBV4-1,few,TGCGCCAGCAGCCGCCGACCGCTGGGCTCCTACAATGAGCAGTTCTTC,CASSRRPLGSYNEQFF
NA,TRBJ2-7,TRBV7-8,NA,TGTGCCAGCAGTCCTCAGGGGACCCTCTTCTACGAGCAGTACTTC,CASSPQGTLFYEQYF
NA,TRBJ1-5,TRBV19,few,TGTGCCAGTAGTACAGGATGGGGCAATCAGCCCCAGCATTTT,CASSTGWGNQPQHF
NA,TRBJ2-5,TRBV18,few,TGTGCCAGCTCACCACATAGCGGAGAGACCCAGTACTTC,CASSPHSGETQYF
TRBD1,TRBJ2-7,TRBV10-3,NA,TGTGCCATCAGTGAGCCTGACAGGGACATCTCCTACGAGCAGTACTTC,CAISEPDRDISYEQYF
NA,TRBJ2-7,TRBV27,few,TGTGCCAGCAGTTTCCCCGGGGGAGACGAGCAGTACTTC,CASSFPGGDEQYF
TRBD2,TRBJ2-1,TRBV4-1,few,TGCGCCAGCAGCCAGGAGTGGGTGACTAGCGGGAGTTTCCCACTCAATGAGCAGTTCTTC,CASSQEWVTSGSFPLNEQFF
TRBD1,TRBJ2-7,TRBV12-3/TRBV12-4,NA,TGTGCCAGCAGGCAGGATTACAGGGGGCGCAACGGTTCCTACGAGCAGTACTTC,CASRQDYRGRNGSYEQYF
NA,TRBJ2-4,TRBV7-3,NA,TGTGCCAGCAGCTTAACTCAGGGACAACGGACAGCCAAAAACATTCAGTACTTC,CASSLTQGQRTAKNIQYF
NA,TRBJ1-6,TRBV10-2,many,TGCGCCAGCAGTGAGTCCGTCAGCTATAATTCACCCCTCCACTTT,CASSESVSYNSPLHF
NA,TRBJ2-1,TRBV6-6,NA,TGTGCCAGCAAGGGCGACCTTAACCAGTTCTTC,CASKGDLNQFF
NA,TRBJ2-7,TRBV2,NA,TGTGCCAGCAACCAGGGAGGCAATCCGGGAAGCGAGCAGTACTTC,CASNQGGNPGSEQYF
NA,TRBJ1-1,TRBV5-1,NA,TGCGCCAGCAATGGGGGGCGAGAACTGAACACTGAAGCTTTCTTT,CASNGGRELNTEAFF
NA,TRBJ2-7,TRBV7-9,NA,TGTGCCAGCAGCAACCGGGACTCCTACGAGCAGTACTTC,CASSNRDSYEQYF
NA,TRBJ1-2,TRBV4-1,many,TGCGCCAGCAGCCAAGATAGTTGGCCAAAAGAGGGCTACACCTTC,CASSQDSWPKEGYTF
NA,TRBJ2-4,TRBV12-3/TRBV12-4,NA,TGTGCCAGCAGTTTTCTGGGCGGCAAAAACATTCAGTACTTC,CASSFLGGKNIQYF